A selection of T cell receptor beta chains follows, all from one sample in a study of vaccination effects on CD4 cells after COVID-19. This table comes from immunoSEQ multiplex PCR, and its TCRdb copy is limited to in-frame clones, with some not included. The repertoire includes 70,000 or so clones, over 70% of them detected once, and about 11% sits in the top ten. These receptors lack a known antigen. The sample in question was CD4+ T cells from PBMCs cultured with SARS-CoV-2 spike peptides, obtained before COVID-19 vaccination. These receptors all come from a human donor who received a COVID-19 vaccine. The CDR3 runs from the conserved cysteine through the conserved F or W. D genes are given only for firm matches. Not all rows give a size; the values are once, few, many and, for expanded clones, a class.

TRBV12-3/TRBV12-4	TRBJ1-5	NA	NA	TGTGCCAGCACACTAGGGGGAATCCAGCCCCAGCATTTT	CASTLGGIQPQHF
TRBV5-6	TRBJ1-2	TRBD1	NA	TGTGCCAGCAGCACACAGGGGTCTGGCTACACCTTC	CASSTQGSGYTF
TRBV12-3/TRBV12-4	TRBJ2-3	TRBD1	NA	TGTGCCTGCCAGGGACAGAACACAGATACGCAGTATTTT	CACQGQNTDTQYF
TRBV24-1	TRBJ2-3	TRBD1	NA	TGTGCCACCAGTGATCGGGGTGGACAGGGGGCGAGTACAGATACGCAGTATTTT	CATSDRGGQGASTDTQYF
TRBV6-4	TRBJ1-1	NA	few	TGTGCCAGCAGTGCCTCCCCGAACACTGAAGCTTTCTTT	CASSASPNTEAFF
TRBV7-2	TRBJ2-2	NA	NA	TGTGCCAGCAGCTTAGCGATAGGCACCGGGGAGCTGTTTTTT	CASSLAIGTGELFF
TRBV19	TRBJ2-3	TRBD1	NA	TGTGCCAGTAGGGACAGGGCCACAGATACGCAGTATTTT	CASRDRATDTQYF
TRBV10-3	TRBJ2-1	NA	NA	TGTGCCATCACCGGGACGGGGGATGAGCAGTTCTTC	CAITGTGDEQFF
TRBV27	TRBJ1-2	NA	few	TGTGCCAGCAGTTTTGGGGCAGGGACTAACTATGGCTACACCTTC	CASSFGAGTNYGYTF
TRBV7-9	TRBJ2-3	TRBD2	NA	TGTGCCAGCAGCTTAGGTAGCGGGGGGGCAGATACGCAGTATTTT	CASSLGSGGADTQYF
TRBV6-5	TRBJ1-2	NA	few	TGTGCCAGCAGGGATATCAGGGAGGTTTATGGCTACACCTTC	CASRDIREVYGYTF
TRBV6-5	TRBJ1-4	TRBD1	NA	TGTGCCAGCAGTCGGACAGGAGTTAATGAAAAACTGTTTTTT	CASSRTGVNEKLFF
TRBV28	TRBJ2-3	NA	NA	TGTGCCAGCTCACAGGGGGGGGATGGCACAGATACGCAGTATTTT	CASSQGGDGTDTQYF
TRBV24-1	TRBJ1-2	NA	few	TGTGCCACCAGTGATTTTCTGGGGAGCGGCTACACCTTC	CATSDFLGSGYTF
TRBV18	TRBJ1-4	NA	NA	TGTGCCAGCTCACCGCCGCCGGGTGGAGAAAAACTGTTTTTT	CASSPPPGGEKLFF
TRBV3-1/TRBV3-2	TRBJ2-3	NA	NA	TGTGCCAGCAGCCGCTACGGTAGGGGGGGGACAGATACGCAGTATTTT	CASSRYGRGGTDTQYF
TRBV7-9	TRBJ1-1	NA	NA	TGTGCCAGCAGTGGTCAGGCGAACACTGAAGCTTTCTTT	CASSGQANTEAFF
TRBV7-2	TRBJ2-1	TRBD2	NA	TGTGCCAGCAGCTTAGGGACTAGCGAGTACAATGAGCAGTTCTTC	CASSLGTSEYNEQFF
TRBV28	TRBJ2-2	NA	NA	TGTGCCAGCAGTTTACAGCAGAACACCGGGGAGCTGTTTTTT	CASSLQQNTGELFF
TRBV19	TRBJ1-1	NA	NA	TGTGCCAGTAACGGCGGGGGGGCCCACACTGAAGCTTTCTTT	CASNGGGAHTEAFF
TRBV4-1	TRBJ1-3	NA	NA	TGCGCCAGCAGCCGGTTTCGGGAGGGAAACACCATATATTTT	CASSRFREGNTIYF
TRBV5-5	TRBJ2-5	NA	NA	TGTGCCAGCAGCTTCATCGACAGTAGAGAGACCCAGTACTTC	CASSFIDSRETQYF
TRBV5-6	TRBJ2-2	TRBD1	NA	TGTGCCAGCAGCTTACCGACAGGGCCCAAGGGCGGGGAGCTGTTTTTT	CASSLPTGPKGGELFF
TRBV5-1	TRBJ1-2	TRBD1	once	TGCGCCAGCAGCTTGGGAATCCAGGGGGCTAACTATGGCTACACCTTC	CASSLGIQGANYGYTF
TRBV24-1	TRBJ2-1	NA	NA	TGTGCCACCAGTCAAGGGGGCTCCTACAATGAGCAGTTCTTC	CATSQGGSYNEQFF
TRBV5-1	TRBJ1-5	NA	NA	TGCGCCAGCAGCTTGAACGGATTAAACAATCAGCCCCAGCATTTT	CASSLNGLNNQPQHF
TRBV19	TRBJ2-5	TRBD2	NA	TGTGCCAGTGGTCCGCGGGGGGCCCAAGGGGAGACCCAGTACTTC	CASGPRGAQGETQYF
TRBV29-1	TRBJ1-3	NA	NA	TGCAGCGCCATCACGGACAGTTACACAGACACCATATATTTT	CSAITDSYTDTIYF
TRBV10-3	TRBJ2-1	NA	NA	TGTGCCATCAGTGAGGCGGAGGGATTACCTTACAATGAGCAGTTCTTC	CAISEAEGLPYNEQFF
TRBV5-1	TRBJ2-1	NA	NA	TGCGCCAGCAGCTTTGATGTTTCCTACAATGAGCAGTTCTTC	CASSFDVSYNEQFF
TRBV11-1	TRBJ2-1	NA	NA	TGTGCCAGCAGCTTAGTCGAGTACAATGAGCAGTTCTTC	CASSLVEYNEQFF
TRBV2	TRBJ2-2	TRBD1	NA	TGTGCCAGCAGTCAAACAGGGGGAGGAACCGGGGAGCTGTTTTTT	CASSQTGGGTGELFF
TRBV4-1	TRBJ2-3	NA	few	TGCGCCAGCAGCCAAACCAGGGGGGCAGATACGCAGTATTTT	CASSQTRGADTQYF
TRBV6-2/TRBV6-3	TRBJ2-1	TRBD2	NA	TGTGCCAGCAGTTACGCGTGGCGGGGGGGGTATGAGCAGTTCTTC	CASSYAWRGGYEQFF
TRBV18	TRBJ2-5	TRBD1	NA	TGTGCCAGCTCAGGTGACAGGGGAGAAGAGACCCAGTACTTC	CASSGDRGEETQYF
TRBV19	TRBJ1-2	TRBD1	NA	TGTGCCAGTAGAGGGGTGGACAGGGGGCATGGCTACACCTTC	CASRGVDRGHGYTF
TRBV28	TRBJ1-4	NA	NA	TGTGCCAGCAGTCTCCGGGACGGCAATGAAAAACTGTTTTTT	CASSLRDGNEKLFF
TRBV5-5	TRBJ2-5	NA	once	TGTGCCAGCAGCTTCGGGCAGCAAGAGACCCAGTACTTC	CASSFGQQETQYF
TRBV5-1	TRBJ1-3	TRBD1	NA	TGCGCCAGCAGCTATAATCAGGGGGCCTCTGGAAACACCATATATTTT	CASSYNQGASGNTIYF
TRBV24-1	TRBJ2-6	NA	NA	TGTGCCACCAGTGATCCCCCGGGACTGAACTCTGGGGCCAACGTCCTGACTTTC	CATSDPPGLNSGANVLTF
TRBV18	TRBJ1-1	NA	NA	TGTGCCAGCTCACACGGTGGGGGCGAGGTGACTGAAGCTTTCTTT	CASSHGGGEVTEAFF
TRBV18	TRBJ2-1	NA	NA	TGTGCCAGCTCACCAAACGGAAGAGTTTTCCAGTTCTTC	CASSPNGRVFQFF
TRBV7-2	TRBJ2-3	NA	NA	TGTGCCAGCAGCTTACGCCTAGTCACAGATACGCAGTATTTT	CASSLRLVTDTQYF
TRBV18	TRBJ1-1	NA	NA	TGTGCCAGCTCACCTGACAAGAACACTGAAGCTTTCTTT	CASSPDKNTEAFF
TRBV27	TRBJ1-6	NA	NA	TGTGCCAGCAGTTTATCGCAGGGTCACTATAATTCACCCCTCCACTTT	CASSLSQGHYNSPLHF
TRBV5-1	TRBJ2-3	NA	NA	TGCGCCAGCATTGGTGCCAGGTACACAGATACGCAGTATTTT	CASIGARYTDTQYF
TRBV6-5	TRBJ1-1	NA	NA	TGTGCCAGCAGTTACTCGAGGGCGCGTGAGGCTTTCTTT	CASSYSRAREAFF
TRBV3-1/TRBV3-2	TRBJ1-2	NA	few	TGTGCCAGCAGCCAAGATCAGGGGCGGGGTGGCTACACCTTC	CASSQDQGRGGYTF
TRBV6-5	TRBJ2-5	TRBD2	NA	TGTGCCAGCAGTTACCTTAGAGCGGGGGGGCGGGAGACCCAGTACTTC	CASSYLRAGGRETQYF
TRBV5-1	TRBJ2-3	NA	few	TGCGCCAGCAGCACGTACAGGGAGTCCGATACGCAGTATTTT	CASSTYRESDTQYF